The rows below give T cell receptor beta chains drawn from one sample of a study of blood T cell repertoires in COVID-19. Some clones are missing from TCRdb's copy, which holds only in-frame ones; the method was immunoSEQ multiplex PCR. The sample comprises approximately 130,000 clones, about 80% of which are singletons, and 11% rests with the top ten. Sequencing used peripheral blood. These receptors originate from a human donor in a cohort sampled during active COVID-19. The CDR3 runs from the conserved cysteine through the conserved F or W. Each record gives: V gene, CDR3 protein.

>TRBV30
CAWSVYGSTDTQYF
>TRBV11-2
CASSASQGSYGYTF
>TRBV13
CASSLEASGYNEQFF
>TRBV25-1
CASSEPRGLSPLHF
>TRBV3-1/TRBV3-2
CASSQRQTGYEQYF
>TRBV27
CASSSGVLSYEQYF
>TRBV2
CASKAGQEIVSYNSPLHF
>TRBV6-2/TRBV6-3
CASSYGDSNQPQHF
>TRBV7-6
CASSSGGTSGANTGELFF
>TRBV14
CASSQVRTGTYEQYF
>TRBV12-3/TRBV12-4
CASSLGTKAFF
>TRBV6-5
CASTPSAAGGNGYTF
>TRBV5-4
CASSGQRMNTEAFF
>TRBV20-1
CSAPVDTEAFF
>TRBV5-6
CASSLGGQGPFYGYTF
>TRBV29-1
CSVRDSLHLGYTF
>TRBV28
CASTGGAFYEQYF
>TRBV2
CASRVREEFNEQYF
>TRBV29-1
CSVDDRGLDEQYF
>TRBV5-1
CASSATSGGASEQFF
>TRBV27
CASSLGHEQYF
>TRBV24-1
CATSEGSGYGYTF
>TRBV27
CASSPRDLGPGNEQFF
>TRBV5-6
CASSLGGRHYGYTF
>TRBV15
CATREQGAGQPQHF
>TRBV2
CASSFDRHSSYEQYF
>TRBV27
CASSSSRTGARLAGGAPYEQYF
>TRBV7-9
CASSIHGQRNEQYF
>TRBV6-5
CASSYQWGDEQYF
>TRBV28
CASSLDRHYGYTF
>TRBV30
CAWSPGYSPLHF
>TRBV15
CATSGRGFLGANVLTF